This T cell receptor (beta chain) appears in the sequencing data of a study of radiation and T cells in renal cell carcinoma. Of note for this clone: Its antigen is still unknown.

The sample's time point: blood 4 weeks post-SBRT, at nephrectomy. As to treatment: 15 Gy SBRT to primary tumor, nephrectomy 4 weeks later. Nephrectomy followed 15 Gy stereotactic body radiation by 4 weeks. After SBRT, blood was collected at 2 and 4 weeks, plus baseline. The tumor was a clear cell renal cell carcinoma. Germline trimming cut 4 bases from V and 6 bases from J; bases unmatched to any gene: 12. Per the germline V gene, CDR1 is SGHNT and CDR2 is YYREEE (reference sequence). The CDR3 has 15 amino acids. Study-wide results and caveats: In blood, top tumor clones expanded by 2 weeks, shrinking by 4.

Profiled with immunoSEQ multiplex PCR; TCRdb holds only in-frame clones, not every one. The table records approximately 150,000 clones, 86% of them present only once. This TCR derives from a woman aged 45-65 years with renal cell carcinoma. This material consisted of blood, taken from a patient whose treatment included radiotherapy and nephrectomy. The chain joins TRBV5-4 to TRBJ1-2; 7 bases are a match to TRBD1. The CDR3 DNA sequence: TGTGCCAGCAGCGAAATGAACAGGGGCCCGGATGGCTACACCTTC. It encodes CASSEMNRGPDGYTF.